This T cell receptor beta chain came from a study of OX40 agonist ivuxolimab in advanced cancers. Study results and limitations: Some nonresponders additionally presented with little normalized T-cell clonal expansion.

Libraries were prepared by immunoSEQ multiplex PCR; TCRdb keeps only in-frame clonotypes and omits some of them. The sample lists under 25,000 clones, about three quarters seen once, with roughly 13% in the top ten. The CDR3 runs to 21 residues. Germline trimming cut 3 bases from V and 4 bases from J; bases unmatched to any gene: 19. From germline, CDR1 is MGHRA and CDR2 YSYEKL. A note on this clone: Its cognate antigen is unknown.

The study sampled blood at baseline, cycle 4 day 1, and cycle 7 day 1. Sequenced here: CD4+ or CD8+ T cells sorted from blood, sampled in a trial of the OX40 agonist ivuxolimab. This clonotype was sampled from an adult with an advanced solid tumor such as melanoma, head and neck, liver or kidney cancer. The V gene is TRBV4-1, the J gene TRBJ2-1; TRBD2 matches at 12 bases. In DNA, the CDR3 is TGCGCCAGCAGCCATTACTGGGCCCGGTATAAACTAGCGGGGGGATACAATGAGCAGTTCTTC. It is translated as CASSHYWARYKLAGGYNEQFF.